This T cell receptor beta chain was identified in a study of T cell responses to AZD1222 COVID-19 vaccine. CDR3 length equals 14 residues. V was trimmed by 7 bases and J by 6 bases, leaving 18 bases between them. Per the germline V gene, CDR1 is MNHEY and CDR2 is SMNVEV (reference sequence). The assay was immunoSEQ multiplex PCR, and TCRdb's table has in-frame clones only and misses some. Of roughly 130,000 clones in the sample, roughly 94% were seen once. The origin of this receptor is an adult in good health. The chain combines TRBV27 with TRBJ1-1; D remains ambiguous. Material: peripheral blood, obtained on day 0 of AZD1222 vaccination. CDR3: CASKETWVTPEAFF. As DNA, the CDR3 is TGTGCCAGCAAGGAAACTTGGGTCACCCCTGAAGCTTTCTTT.